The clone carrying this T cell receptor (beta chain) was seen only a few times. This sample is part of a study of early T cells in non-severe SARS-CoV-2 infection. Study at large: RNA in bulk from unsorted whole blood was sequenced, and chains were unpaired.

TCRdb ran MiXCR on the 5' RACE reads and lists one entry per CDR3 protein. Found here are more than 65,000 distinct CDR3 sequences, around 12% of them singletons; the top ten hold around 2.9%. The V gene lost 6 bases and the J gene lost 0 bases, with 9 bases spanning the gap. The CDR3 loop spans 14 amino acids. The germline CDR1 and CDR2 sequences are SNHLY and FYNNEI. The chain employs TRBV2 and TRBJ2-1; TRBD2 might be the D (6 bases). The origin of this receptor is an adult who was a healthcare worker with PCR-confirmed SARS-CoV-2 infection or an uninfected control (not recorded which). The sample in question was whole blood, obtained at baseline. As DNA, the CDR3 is TGTGCCAGCAGGGGGACTCGCTCCTACAATGAGCAGTTCTTC. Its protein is CASRGTRSYNEQFF.